This TCR beta chain stems from a study of cytomegalovirus exposure and HLA in healthy donors. Whole-study findings and limits: Some TCR beta chains (about 170 of them) were listed as cytomegalovirus-associated. The finding came from a later analysis; first-cohort TCR clusters tended to co-occur in the 95 to 150 validation repertoires.

Repertoires were generated with immunoSEQ multiplex PCR, while TCRdb's copy carries only in-frame clones and drops some. The sample contains 85,000 to 90,000 clones, 96% of which appear only once. CDR3 length: 16 amino acids. Germline CDR1 is SGHRS and CDR2 is YFSETQ. V gave up 0 bases and J gave up 1 base, with 11 bases separating them. As regards this clone: The antigen remains undetermined.

The sequence came from a man aged 18 to 30 in good health and CMV-seronegative. The chain uses TRBV5-1 and TRBJ2-1, with D possibly matching TRBD2 (6 bases). What was sequenced was PBMCs. The CDR3 nucleotides read TGCGCCAGCAGCTTGGAGACGGGGACTTCCTACAATGAGCAGTTCTTC. Its protein is CASSLETGTSYNEQFF.